The sequence of this T cell receptor (beta chain) was determined in a study of blood T cell repertoires in COVID-19. CDR1 and CDR2 from the germline V gene are SGHTA and FQGTGA. The CDR3 length is 15 residues. J gave up 3 bases and V 2 bases, and 1 base lay outside the gene matches. This clone appeared once. In the authors' workflow: Researchers report that nucleated cell counts were estimated from reference gene primer amplification. Profiling relied on immunoSEQ multiplex PCR, and the TCRdb table lists in-frame clones only, not all of them. For V, J and clone size, that table is used; D and trimming come from the DNA. The sample lists tens of thousands of clones; 80% were seen once.

The receptor was derived from a man between 70 and 80 years old with acute or convalescent COVID-19. The sample taken for sequencing was peripheral blood. This chain uses TRBV7-3 with TRBJ2-1; 10 positions agree with TRBD1. CDR3 residues: CASSLGQGGYNEQFF. In DNA, the CDR3 is TGTGCCAGCAGCTTAGGACAGGGGGGCTACAATGAGCAGTTCTTC.